The 8 T cell receptor beta chains below all came from one sample that was sequenced in a study of beta chain features in type 1 diabetes. General observations from the study: All four CD4+ subsets from Type 1 diabetes patients carried moderately but significantly shorter TCRB CDR3s.

What these receptors recognize is not known. The whole isolated RNA underwent reverse transcription, so sequencing captured expressed TCRB transcripts. Generated by immunoSEQ multiplex PCR, the TCRdb table keeps only in-frame clones and is missing some. This sample has about 650,000 clones, with roughly 12% found just once. Sequenced: naive CD4+ T cells from blood. Receptors were obtained from a man aged 30 to 39 with type 1 diabetes.

This clone came up a few times. The chain couples TRBV2 to TRBJ1-2; D might be TRBD1 (6 bases). Deletions cut 5 bases from V and 4 bases from J, with 14 bases between. Looked up from germline, CDR1 is SNHLY and CDR2 is FYNNEI. The CDR3 loop spans 14 amino acids. The CDR3 nucleotides read TGTGCCAGCAGTTACTCGGACAGAACCTATGGCTACACCTTC. Encoded protein: CASSYSDRTYGYTF.

This chain uses TRBV18 with TRBJ1-5; D uncertain. Germline V gene sequence: CDR1 KGHSH, CDR2 LQKENI. V lost 2 bases and J lost 0, with 2 bases in between. The CDR3 loop spans 13 amino acids. CDR3 in amino acids: CASSPNSNQPQHF. As DNA, the CDR3 is TGTGCCAGCTCACCAAATAGCAATCAGCCCCAGCATTTT.

The V call is TRBV29-1, the J call TRBJ2-7, with a possible D match to TRBD1 (6 bases). From germline, CDR1 is SQVTM and CDR2 ANQGSEA. The CDR3 consists of 11 residues. The V and J ends lost 7 bases and 7 bases respectively, with 14 bases between them. CDR3 sequence: CSGTRGREQYF. CDR3 coding DNA: TGCAGCGGCACCAGGGGTCGAGAGCAGTACTTC.

This clone turned up a few times. This rearrangement joins TRBV5-6 to TRBJ1-5, with unresolved D. The CDR3 sequence is 15 residues long. Germline assignment: CDR1 SGHDT and CDR2 YYEEEE. Trimming left V 2 bases short and J 1 base short, with 10 bases between. In DNA form, the CDR3 reads TGTGCCAGCAGCTTAGGAAGCTGGAGCAATCAGCCCCAGCATTTT. It is translated as CASSLGSWSNQPQHF.

This clone was detected only a few times. The genes are TRBV2 and TRBJ2-7, with 8 bases aligning to TRBD1. This CDR3 has 13 amino acids. V dropped 6 bases and J dropped 7; count of bases not matched to a gene: 8. The V gene's germline CDR1 is SNHLY and CDR2 FYNNEI. The CDR3 nucleotides read TGTGCCAGCAGGGCGACAGGGGTAGAGGAGCAGTACTTC. This encodes CASRATGVEEQYF.

This chain uses TRBV28 with TRBJ2-3, with 16 bases fitting TRBD2. This CDR3 has 17 residues. The junction had 7 bases not matched to a gene; V was cut back by 6 bases and J by 4 bases. Germline V gene sequence: CDR1 MDHEN, CDR2 SYDVKM. Written as DNA, the CDR3 is TGTGCCAGCAGCCCGGGACTAGCGGGGGGGTGGGCAGATACGCAGTATTTT. It yields the protein CASSPGLAGGWADTQYF.

This clone was seen more than once but under ten times. The rearrangement links TRBV25-1 to TRBJ1-5; no clear D. CDR1 and CDR2 from the germline V gene are MGHDK and SYGVNS. The CDR3 covers 15 residues. Trimming cost V 5 bases and J 1 base, with 12 bases left between them. CDR3 loop: CASSNDGLSNQPQHF. The CDR3 DNA reads TGTGCCAGCAGTAATGATGGGCTAAGCAATCAGCCCCAGCATTTT.

The chain uses TRBV7-2 and TRBJ2-7, with 9 bases fitting TRBD1. The CDR3 totals 14 residues. Losses at the gene ends were 4 bases for V and 2 bases for J; bases not matched to a gene: 3. Germline CDR1 reads SGHTA; CDR2 reads FQGNSA. The DNA for the CDR3 is TGTGCCAGCAGCTCCAACAGGGGGCCCTACGAGCAGTACTTC. Its protein product is CASSSNRGPYEQYF.